This TCR beta chain was sequenced for a study of cytomegalovirus exposure and HLA in healthy donors (dated by TCRdb to about 2017). Background on the whole study: In an earlier analysis of approximately 500 of the donors, 250 to 300 Gb of sequence data and 120 million or so unique TCR beta sequences from 180 million or so T cells were reported. Roughly 300 gigabases of sequencing data and 80 million or so unique TCR sequences were included in an early release covering 500 to 750 HLA-typed donors. The genetic ancestry cluster associated with self-reported Caucasian donors included over 80% of the approximately 430 genotyped donors. The study aimed to test whether cataloging public T cell receptors could reveal signatures of past pathogen exposure. The study used immunosequencing to profile the T cell repertoires of 666 subjects and linked those repertoires to cytomegalovirus serostatus. Besides the first cohort of approximately 670 subjects, a separate validation cohort made up of 120 different subjects was used. High-throughput TCR immunosequencing, statistical association of individual TCRs with disease status, and machine learning were combined to predict cytomegalovirus infection status. A later analysis re-analyzed previously published TCR beta repertoires from roughly 600 donors and added high-resolution HLA genotyping to study TCR occurrence patterns. Rather than using new phenotypic data, the later analysis identified candidate immune exposures from TCR beta sequences and from how often those sequences occurred across donors. An earlier analysis of 587 of the donors applied high-throughput TCR beta sequencing to assess whether each TCR beta V gene segment acted as functional or pseudogenic. Alongside the repertoire data, information on donor age, sex, ethnicity and CMV serostatus was compiled. In a later genetic analysis, genome-wide SNP genotypes for about three fifths of the 666 donors were used, and that subset was treated as a discovery cohort. Every discovery cohort repertoire had been produced on one sequencing platform. HLA typing covered class I and class II loci at four-digit resolution. Typing coverage varied by locus: 629-630 donors for A, B, C, DRB1 and DQB1; more than 500 for DQA1; 600 to 610 for DPA1; about 450 for DPB1. Because of strong linkage in the cohort, four or five DR-DQ haplotypes were treated as single units for association and clustering. Across about 380 genotyped donors of the cohort, an average of roughly 250,000 unique TCR beta nucleotide sequences per donor were sequenced, and about a sixth of those sequences were non-productive. The full study reports these points: While some public TCRs were present in many individuals, most TCR sequences turned up only very rarely across donors. In a later analysis, TCR association rates were found to vary across HLA loci, with the most associated TCRs seen for DRB1 alleles and the fewest for HLA-C alleles. In a later analysis, several top co-occurrence clusters were reported to appear linked to parvovirus B19, influenza, CMV and Epstein-Barr virus. According to the authors, the approach could potentially be generalized to other disease states and immunological phenotypes. In a later analysis, HLA-associated TCR beta chains showed more clonal expansion and lower generation probabilities than non-associated chains that were equally common. Because some donors lacked HLA typing at each locus, the association tests relied only on the typed subset. The classifier was reported to diagnose cytomegalovirus status with high specificity and sensitivity in both the original and validation cohorts. Because the 87-base-pair reads could not distinguish some IMGT-functional V segments, including TRBV6-2 and TRBV6-3, those segments were excluded. A further reported finding was that TCR beta sequences accurately predicted the HLA-A and HLA-B alleles for most subjects in the first cohort. V-gene and J-gene trimming of TCR beta chains was associated with a missense DCLRE1C variant in a later genetic analysis, and the association was replicated in an independent cohort. A later genetic analysis reported fewer N-insertions in productive TCRs among donors in an Asian-associated ancestry cluster than the 666-donor mean. According to a later analysis, most CMV-associated TCR beta chains appeared to be HLA-restricted, and the HLA associations seemed to be driven largely by CMV exposure. Linkage disequilibrium might explain the correlated functional status among segregating V segments, but an unknown experimental factor could not be excluded. The study gave a list of more than 150 TCR beta chains associated with cytomegalovirus. Assigning TCR associations to individual alleles was difficult when HLA alleles, especially DR and DQ, strongly co-occurred. Broadly in line with IMGT annotations, most TCR beta V segments showed up in productive rearrangements about 87% or about 30% of the time in an earlier analysis of 587 of the donors. Immune exposure information for the cohort was limited to CMV serostatus. Three of the identified cytomegalovirus-associated TCR beta chains were confirmed in vitro to be specific for cytomegalovirus antigens. Roughly uniform sequencing depth across donors was assumed in presence/absence analyses, although this assumption may not hold. Roughly 15 rarely observed V segments, including chromosome 9 orphons, were excluded from the earlier analysis of a few hundred of the donors because counts were too low. A later analysis associated 16,951 TCR beta sequences with specific HLA alleles at a false discovery rate of 0.05. Only TCR beta chains were sequenced in this cohort, and the absence of alpha or paired-chain data limited detectable features. The sequencing pipeline was judged likely to have produced a cluster of highly shared sequence variants as a technical artifact.

The cohort consisted of 666 healthy bone marrow donors. At the time of sampling, every cohort member was nominally healthy, though immune exposures that went unrecorded were likely present. The donor tested CMV seropositive, placing the donor among the roughly 300 seropositive members of the cohort. Each donor provided a peripheral blood sample, and peripheral blood mononuclear cells were used for TCR beta sequencing. Genomic DNA extraction from the blood cell samples was performed with the Qiagen DNeasy Blood Extraction Kit. Comments on this clone: Its antigen is not yet known.

The CDR3 has 13 amino acids, counting the end cysteine and phenylalanine. The sequence is cut down to CDR3 DNA, 39 bases in frame from base 1. The V and J ends are trimmed by 4 bases and 0 bases, leaving 6 bases between them. CDR1 and CDR2 (SQVTM, ANQGSEA) derive from the germline V gene. Receptor amplification or capture employed the immunoSEQ multiplex PCR assay. The multiplex PCR relied on a mix of 60 forward primers for TCR Vbeta segments and 13 reverse primers for TCR Jbeta segments. The CDR3 region of rearranged TCR beta genes was amplified from genomic DNA with a multiplex PCR assay. The Illumina HiSeq System was used to sequence the amplified TCR beta libraries as 87-base-pair reads. The study's processing was this. A later analysis tallied 80 million to 95 million unique TCR beta chains across the 666 repertoires, and some 12 million of those chains were shared by two or more donors. A nearest-neighbor algorithm error-corrected the raw reads and collapsed the reads into unique sequences, merging closely related sequences to remove PCR and sequencing errors. CDR3 sequences were aligned to IMGT reference sequences to assign V, D and J gene segments. For a sequence to be retained, at least a six-nucleotide match to both a V gene segment and a J gene segment was required. A rearrangement counted as productive if the CDR3 had no stop codons and remained in frame with V and J, and every other rearrangement counted as non-productive. Following IMGT convention, CDR3 was defined as the stretch from the second conserved V-encoded cysteine to the conserved J-encoded phenylalanine. Sequences without an unambiguous match to a single V gene segment were excluded from the earlier analysis of 500 to 700 of the donors. In an earlier analysis of approximately 610 of the donors, V segments were called functional above 56.7% productive rearrangements and were called segregating when the between-donor standard deviation exceeded 5%. A statistical classification framework was built to diagnose cytomegalovirus status from the catalog of TCR beta chain sequences. A later analysis assigned V and J genes by comparing TCR nucleotide sequences with IMGT/GENE-DB human TR gene sequences. A later analysis assigned CDR3 sequences and most-parsimonious VDJ recombination scenarios with the TCRdist pipeline. In a later analysis, each TCR beta chain was defined by its CDR3 amino acid sequence together with its V-gene family, and reads lacking a unique V-gene family were excluded. As a way to deal with suspected cross-contamination and a sequencing artifact, a later analysis dropped under 600 nucleotide sequences that were highly shared and had low generation probability. A later analysis calculated a clonal expansion index for each public chain from normalized within-repertoire ranks of inferred template counts. In a later analysis, generation probabilities were computed with a VDJ recombination model fitted to out-of-frame rearrangements, and the resulting probabilities were checked against IGoR. In a later analysis, hypergeometric tests were used to score TCR-TCR, TCR-HLA and TCR-CMV co-occurrence, with a repertoire-size bias correction applied to TCR pairs. A later analysis estimated false discovery rates by permuting HLA or CMV assignments 20 times. In a later analysis, co-occurring TCRs were grouped using DBSCAN, and TCRdist sequence similarity was added for clustering within HLA-allele-positive subsets. For co-occurrence clustering, repertoires with fewer than 30,000 or more than 120,000 public chains were excluded, along with a handful of repertoires with anomalous nucleotide sharing. The source is immuneACCESS, and TCRdb retained only in-frame sequences with V and J called. Part of the clones is not carried over; for the studies checked, unresolved V genes explain less than half of this, and the remainder is unexplained. The V and J calls and clone size come from that table; D and trimming were worked out from the DNA. The table for this sample records roughly 73,000 clones. The leading ten clones occupy roughly an eighth of the sample.

Sequencing input: PBMCs. The rearrangement combines TRBV29-1 with TRBJ2-2; no D gene is confidently identified. This TCR came from a man aged 45 to 65 in good health and CMV-seropositive. The nucleotide sequence reads as follows: TGCAGCGTTGCCAGGCCGAACACCGGGGAGCTGTTTTTT. This translates into CSVARPNTGELFF.